This T cell receptor (beta chain) was retrieved from a study of OX40 agonist ivuxolimab in advanced cancers. This CDR3 is built from 15 residues. Per the germline V gene, CDR1 is MNHEY and CDR2 is SVGAGI. The trim removed 8 bases at V and 6 bases at J, leaving 8 bases unmatched. Points from the study as a whole: Dosing at 0.1 to 3.0 mg/kg was accompanied by clonal expansion of CD4+ and CD8+ blood T cells by week 6.

Individuals having autoimmune disease history or systemic immunosuppression were not enrolled. The assay was immunoSEQ multiplex PCR, and TCRdb's table has in-frame clones only and misses some. The data contain 99,000 or so clones, more than 80% of them singletons. In the case of this clone: Antigen unknown.

The chain carries TRBV6-5 and TRBJ2-2, with 11 bases that match TRBD2. The specimen was CD4+ or CD8+ T cells sorted from blood, collected in a trial of the OX40 agonist ivuxolimab. The source is an adult with an advanced solid tumor such as melanoma, head and neck, liver or kidney cancer. The CDR3, as DNA: TGTGCCAGCGGGGGGGGACTAGCGGCCCCCGGGGAGCTGTTTTTT. This encodes CASGGGLAAPGELFF.